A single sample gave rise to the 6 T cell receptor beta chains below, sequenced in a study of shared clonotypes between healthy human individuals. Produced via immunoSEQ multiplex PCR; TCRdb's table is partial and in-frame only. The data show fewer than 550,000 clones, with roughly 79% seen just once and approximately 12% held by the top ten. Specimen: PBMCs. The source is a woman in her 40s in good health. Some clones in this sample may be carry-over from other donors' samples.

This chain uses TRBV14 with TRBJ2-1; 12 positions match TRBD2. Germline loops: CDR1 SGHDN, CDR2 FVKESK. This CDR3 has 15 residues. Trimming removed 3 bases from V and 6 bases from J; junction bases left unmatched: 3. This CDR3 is CASSHGLAGSNEQFF. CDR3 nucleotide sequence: TGTGCCAGCAGCCATGGACTAGCGGGATCCAATGAGCAGTTCTTC.

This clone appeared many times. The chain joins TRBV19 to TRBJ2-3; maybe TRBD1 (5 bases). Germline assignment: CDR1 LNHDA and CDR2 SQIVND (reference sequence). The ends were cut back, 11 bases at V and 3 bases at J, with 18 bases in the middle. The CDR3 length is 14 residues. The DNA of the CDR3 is TGTGCCGCAAAAGGGGCGGTGGGTACAGATACGCAGTATTTT. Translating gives CAAKGAVGTDTQYF.

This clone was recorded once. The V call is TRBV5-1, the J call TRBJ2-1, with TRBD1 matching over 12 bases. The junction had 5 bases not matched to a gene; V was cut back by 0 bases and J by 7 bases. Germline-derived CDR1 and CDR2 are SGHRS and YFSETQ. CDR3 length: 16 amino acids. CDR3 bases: TGCGCCAGCAGCTTGGCCGGGACAGGGGGCGGAAATGAGCAGTTCTTC. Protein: CASSLAGTGGGNEQFF.

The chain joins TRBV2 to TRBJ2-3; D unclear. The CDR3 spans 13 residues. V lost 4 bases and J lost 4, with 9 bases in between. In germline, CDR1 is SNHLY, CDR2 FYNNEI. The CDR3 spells CASSVGPADTQYF. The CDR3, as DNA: TGTGCCAGCAGTGTTGGGCCAGCAGATACGCAGTATTTT.

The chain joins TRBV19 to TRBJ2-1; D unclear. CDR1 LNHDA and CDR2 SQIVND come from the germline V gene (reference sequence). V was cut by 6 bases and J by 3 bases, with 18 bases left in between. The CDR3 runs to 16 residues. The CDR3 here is CASSNPKFTIYNEQFF. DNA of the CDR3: TGTGCCAGTAGCAATCCCAAGTTCACGATCTACAATGAGCAGTTCTTC.

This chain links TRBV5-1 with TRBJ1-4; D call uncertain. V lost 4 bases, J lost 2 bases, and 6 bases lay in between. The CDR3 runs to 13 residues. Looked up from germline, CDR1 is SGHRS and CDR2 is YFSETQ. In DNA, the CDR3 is TGCGCCAGCAGCCGGACCACTAATGAAAAACTGTTTTTT. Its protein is CASSRTTNEKLFF.